One and the same sample provided the 21 T cell receptor beta chains below, sequenced in a study of early T cells in non-severe SARS-CoV-2 infection (dated by TCRdb to about 2021). Preparation of the library involved 5' RACE. TCRdb records NextSeq 500 as the sequencer. The public sequencing data were trimmed at Q25 with fastp and processed into clonotypes with MiXCR by TCRdb, which kept only in-frame beta chains. Records with the same CDR3 protein are collapsed into one entry carrying the most frequent genes and DNA. The sample includes roughly 20,000 distinct CDR3 sequences, with 4% to 5.5% observed a single time. The top ten constitute less than 5.5% of the sample. Sample: whole blood. The receptors originated from an adult who was a healthcare worker with PCR-confirmed SARS-CoV-2 infection or an uninfected control (not recorded which).

By share, this clonotype counts as medium-sized. Written as DNA, the CDR3 is TGTGCCAGCAGCCGCGGGACTAGCGGGGTGCGTGAGCAGTTCTTC. Translated: CASSRGTSGVREQFF. This sequence joins TRBV7-2 and TRBJ2-1; TRBD2 matches at 13 bases. Germline lookup yields CDR1 SGHTA and CDR2 FQGNSA. The CDR3 is 15 amino acids. With V trimmed by 5 bases and J by 9 bases, 7 bases remained unmatched.

This clonotype was seen many times. The chain carries TRBV4-3 and TRBJ2-3, with D perhaps matching TRBD1 or TRBD2 (6 bases each). V was cut by 4 bases and J by 4 bases, with 24 bases left in between. There are 18 residues in the CDR3. In germline, CDR1 is LGHNA, CDR2 YSLEER. The CDR3 here is CASSRDIPGPGGPDTQYF. The DNA for the CDR3 is TGCGCCAGCAGCCGAGATATACCGGGACCTGGGGGGCCAGATACGCAGTATTTT.

This clonotype is categorized as medium-sized. The chain carries TRBV5-1 and TRBJ1-1, with 7 nucleotides matching TRBD1. Looked up from germline, CDR1 is SGHRS and CDR2 is YFSETQ. The CDR3 length is 12 residues. The J segment lost 7 bases and the V segment lost 3 bases, leaving 3 bases of the junction unmatched. CDR3 in amino acids: CASSSGQLEAFF. Here the CDR3 DNA reads TGCGCCAGCAGCTCGGGACAGCTTGAAGCTTTCTTT.

This clonotype ranks as medium-sized. The chain employs TRBV7-9 and TRBJ2-7; a possible D gene is TRBD2 (5 bases). V gave up 9 bases and J gave up 4 bases, with 7 bases separating them. Germline CDR1 is SEHNR and CDR2 is FQNEAQ (reference sequence). CDR3 length: 10 residues. Written as DNA, the CDR3 is TGTGCCAGTGGGGAGTACGAGCAGTACTTC. Translated: CASGEYEQYF.

This clonotype has a handful of counts. CDR3 nucleotides: TGTGCCAGCAGACTTGCTAGCGGGGAGTACGAGCAGTACTTC. Translated, it gives CASRLASGEYEQYF. The chain is built from TRBV6-6 and TRBJ2-7; TRBD2 matches at 9 bases. Germline V CDR1 and CDR2: MNHNY, SVGAGI (reference sequence). The CDR3 is 14 amino acids. The trim removed 6 bases at V and 4 bases at J, leaving 7 bases unmatched.

This clonotype ranks as medium-sized. The chain has TRBV10-1 and TRBJ1-1, with TRBD1 identical over 7 bases. Germline assignment: CDR1 WNHNN and CDR2 SYGVQD (reference sequence). With 5 bases clipped from V and 6 bases from J, the junction kept 9 bases outside the gene matches. The CDR3 is 14 residues long. CDR3 protein: CASSSLKTGAEAFF. CDR3 DNA: TGCGCCAGCAGTTCTTTAAAAACAGGGGCTGAAGCTTTCTTT.

This clonotype was seen a handful of times. V and J are TRBV7-3 and TRBJ2-2, with D hard to call. The CDR3 extends over 14 amino acids. CDR1 SGHTA and CDR2 FQGTGA come from the germline V gene. V dropped 3 bases and J dropped 5 bases, with 10 bases sitting between them. CDR3: CASSFNWGTGELFF. CDR3 sequence (DNA): TGTGCCAGCAGCTTCAATTGGGGTACCGGGGAGCTGTTTTTT.

This clonotype counts as medium-sized. The rearrangement links TRBV7-9 to TRBJ2-2; TRBD2 matches at 7 bases. The germline V gene encodes CDR1 SEHNR and CDR2 FQNEAQ (reference sequence). Unmatched junction bases numbered 7, after V lost 5 bases and J lost 1 base. The CDR3 spans 16 residues. The CDR3 here is CASSPIGRENTGELFF. CDR3 DNA sequence: TGTGCCAGCAGCCCGATTGGGAGGGAGAACACCGGGGAGCTGTTTTTT.

This clonotype showed up many times. This chain connects TRBV3-1 to TRBJ2-7, with D possibly matching TRBD1 (6 bases). The CDR3 runs 14 residues. Trimming removed 6 bases from V and 2 bases from J, with 14 bases in between. Germline V gene lookup returns CDR1 LGHDT and CDR2 YNNKEL (reference sequence). The CDR3: CASRLTGHPYEQYF. In DNA form, the CDR3 reads TGTGCCAGCAGACTGACAGGTCATCCCTACGAGCAGTACTTC.

This clonotype has at least ten counts. V usage is TRBV11-2 and J usage is TRBJ2-1; TRBD2 matches at 9 bases. This CDR3 is built from 15 residues. Germline-derived CDR1 and CDR2 are SGHAT and FQNNGV. J lost 2 bases, V lost 5 bases, and 4 bases had no gene match. The CDR3 nucleotides are TGTGCCAGCAGCCCCAGCGGGAGGACCTACAATGAGCAGTTCTTC. Translating it yields CASSPSGRTYNEQFF.

This clonotype was recorded at least ten times. The chain has TRBV12-3 or TRBV12-4 and TRBJ2-2; 8 bases are shared with TRBD2. The CDR3 contains 16 residues. Trimming cost V 6 bases and J 0 bases; bases outside gene matches: 6. CDR3 coding DNA: TGTGCCAGCAGCCCCCCGGGACTAGCGAACACCGGGGAGCTGTTTTTT. Translated, it gives CASSPPGLANTGELFF.

This clonotype is termed medium-sized. The chain carries TRBV11-2 and TRBJ2-1, with D tentatively TRBD1 (5 bases). The CDR3 has 13 amino acids. The V gene's germline CDR1 is SGHAT and CDR2 FQNNGV. V lost 3 bases and J lost 5, with 8 bases in between. The CDR3 here is CASSFDRHNEQFF. The CDR3 DNA follows: TGTGCCAGCAGCTTCGACAGACACAATGAGCAGTTCTTC. Together with reference TRBV11-2 and TRBJ2-1, the CDR3 gives the full variable domain: EAGVAQSPRYKIIEKRQSVAFWCNPISGHATLYWYQQILGQGPKLLIQFQNNGVVDDSQLPKDRFSAERLKGVDSTLKIQPAKLEDSAVYLCASSFDRHNEQFFGPGTRLTVL.

By share of the sample, this clonotype is medium-sized. The chain carries TRBV20-1 and TRBJ1-3; D gene ambiguous. The CDR3 contains 12 residues. Germline V gene data show CDR1 as DFQATT and CDR2 as SNEGSKA (reference sequence). V gave up 4 bases and J gave up 11 bases, with 15 bases separating them. The CDR3 region is CSATVKAGAIYF. CDR3 bases: TGCAGTGCTACAGTCAAAGCCGGAGCCATATATTTT.

This clonotype was picked up many times. The J gene is TRBJ2-5, the V gene TRBV20-1, with unresolved D. Trimming took off 7 bases at V and 3 bases at J, with 15 bases between the two ends. The CDR3 is 13 amino acids. CDR1 and CDR2 from the germline V gene are DFQATT and SNEGSKA (reference sequence). The CDR3 is CSVSGPPEETQYF. The CDR3 DNA reads as TGCAGTGTCTCCGGGCCACCCGAAGAGACCCAGTACTTC.

This clonotype was observed a few times. CDR3 region: CSVSQGRGTEAFF. The CDR3 coding sequence is TGCAGCGTTTCCCAGGGGCGGGGGACTGAAGCTTTCTTT. The V call is TRBV29-1, the J call TRBJ1-1; D is possibly TRBD1 (6 bases). Germline lookup yields CDR1 SQVTM and CDR2 ANQGSEA. The germline V and J ends were trimmed by 5 bases and 5 bases, with 15 bases remaining between them. There are 13 residues in the CDR3.

This clonotype was detected ten times or more. The chain is built from TRBV7-2 and TRBJ2-7; 7 nucleotides agree with TRBD1. The V segment lost 5 bases and the J segment 3 bases; nucleotides outside the gene matches: 7. Germline V gene sequence: CDR1 SGHTA, CDR2 FQGNSA. This CDR3 is 14 amino acids long. The CDR3 is CASSLYGTDYEQYF. Here the CDR3 DNA reads TGTGCCAGCAGCCTCTACGGGACAGACTACGAGCAGTACTTC.

This clonotype was detected many times. CDR3 DNA: TGTGCCAGCTCACCACCAACCGGGATCCCCGGGGAGCTGTTTTTT. Translated, it gives CASSPPTGIPGELFF. V usage is TRBV18 and J usage is TRBJ2-2, with D possibly being TRBD2 (5 bases). Germline lookup yields CDR1 KGHSH and CDR2 LQKENI. The V end was cut by 0 bases, the J end by 6 bases, with 11 bases between. The CDR3 length is 15 residues.

This clonotype was seen a few times. V usage is TRBV18 and J usage is TRBJ2-4; 10 bases are a match to TRBD1. The germline CDR1 and CDR2 sequences are KGHSH and LQKENI. With 8 bases clipped from V and 7 bases from J, the junction kept 8 bases outside the gene matches. The length of the CDR3 is 14 residues. DNA of the CDR3: TGTGCCAGCGGCCCGGGACAGGGGCCGAACATTCAGTACTTC. This gives the protein CASGPGQGPNIQYF.

This clonotype was detected many times. The chain combines TRBV28 with TRBJ1-2; D is undetermined. The germline V gene has CDR1 MDHEN and CDR2 SYDVKM. This CDR3 is built from 13 residues. V was trimmed by 5 bases and J by 2 bases, leaving 9 bases between them. CDR3 in amino acids: CASSTLGNYGYTF. The CDR3 DNA sequence: TGTGCCAGCAGTACACTGGGGAACTATGGCTACACCTTC.

This clonotype was observed many times. The chain uses TRBV6-5 and TRBJ1-1; the D gene is possibly TRBD1 (5 bases). Germline-derived CDR1 and CDR2 are MNHEY and SVGAGI. V dropped 0 bases and J dropped 7 bases, with 12 bases sitting between them. The CDR3 covers 14 residues. The CDR3 reads CASSYSRGVGEAFF. CDR3 DNA sequence: TGTGCCAGCAGTTACTCGAGGGGCGTCGGTGAAGCTTTCTTT.

The sample holds a few counts of this clonotype. CDR3 in amino acids: CASSFQGIPEAFF. In nucleotides, the CDR3 is TGCGCCAGCAGCTTTCAGGGGATCCCTGAAGCTTTCTTT. V usage is TRBV5-1 and J usage is TRBJ1-1; possible D gene TRBD1, 6 bases. V gave up 2 bases and J gave up 6 bases, with 11 bases separating them. The CDR3 has 13 amino acids. Germline-derived CDR1 and CDR2 are SGHRS and YFSETQ.